A single sample is the source of the 13 T cell receptor beta chains below, sequenced in a study of blood T cell repertoires in COVID-19 (dated by TCRdb to the early 2020s). The library was obtained by the immunoSEQ multiplex PCR assay. TCRdb carries this immuneACCESS record with in-frame sequences only. Its versions omit some clonotypes, under half of them owing to an unresolved V gene in the studies checked, with the rest unexplained. A total of 400,000 or so clones appear in this sample, roughly 90% of them only once. The ten largest clones add up to roughly 0.87% of the sample. The material sequenced was peripheral blood. Receptor source: a man younger than 35 with COVID-19, enrolled during active disease.

Remarks on this clone: The same CDR3 can be traced to other DNA sequences in this sample. The chain couples TRBV3-1 (or the pseudogene TRBV3-2) to TRBJ2-7, with TRBD2 matching 11 bases. From germline, CDR1 is LGHDT and CDR2 YNNKEL (reference sequence). This CDR3 has 15 amino acids. J gave up 1 base and V 4 bases, and 3 bases lay outside the gene matches. CDR3 in DNA: TGTGCCAGCAGCCCGGGACTAGCGGATTCCTACGAGCAGTACTTC. Translating it yields CASSPGLADSYEQYF.

The chain couples TRBV4-1 to TRBJ2-5, with TRBD2 matching over 7 bases. V gave up 0 bases and J gave up 5 bases; unmatched junction bases: 6. Germline CDR1 is MGHRA and CDR2 is YSYEKL. The CDR3 totals 15 residues. For the CDR3, the DNA is TGCGCCAGCAGCCAAGATTGGACTAGGGCGGAGACCCAGTACTTC. It is translated as CASSQDWTRAETQYF.

The rearrangement joins TRBV7-2 to TRBJ1-6; no definite D call. This CDR3 has 13 amino acids. V lost 2 bases and J 9 bases, leaving 8 bases between the germline ends. Germline values: CDR1 SGHTA, CDR2 FQGNSA. The CDR3 region has the DNA TGTGCCAGCAGCTTAAAGCTTGGTTCACCCCTCCACTTT. This codes for CASSLKLGSPLHF.

A few counts support this clone. J is TRBJ1-2 and V is TRBV6-5; a weak D match, TRBD1 (6 bases). The CDR3 runs to 15 residues. In germline, CDR1 is MNHEY, CDR2 SVGAGI. Trimming cost V 6 bases and J 6 bases, with 20 bases left between them. CDR3: CASRDSPVPSNGYTF. In DNA, the CDR3 is TGTGCCAGCAGGGACAGTCCGGTCCCCTCTAATGGCTACACCTTC.

The chain links TRBV5-4 to TRBJ2-7; D possibly corresponds to TRBD2 (5 bases). Germline-derived CDR1 and CDR2 are SGHNT and YYREEE (reference sequence). The CDR3 length is 13 residues. Trimming took 5 bases from V and 3 from J, leaving 12 bases between them. The CDR3 sequence is CASSFGRDYEQYF. In DNA form, the CDR3 reads TGTGCCAGCAGTTTTGGACGGGACTACGAGCAGTACTTC.

This clone has a single count. This chain joins TRBV21-1 and TRBJ1-1; TRBD1, as called in the table, went unchecked against the DNA. TRBV21-1 is tagged as a pseudogene. CDR3 size: 20 residues. The CDR3 coding sequence is TGTGCCAGCAGCAAAGATGCAGGTGGGGACAGGGGGATTCTGAACACTGAAGCTTTCTTT. Its translation: CASSKDAGGDRGILNTEAFF.

The gene calls are TRBV29-1 and TRBJ2-5; D may be TRBD2 (6 bases). CDR3 length equals 14 residues. Trimming took off 3 bases at V and 3 bases at J, with 14 bases between the two ends. Germline V gives CDR1 SQVTM, CDR2 ANQGSEA. The CDR3 DNA reads TGCAGCGTTGAGCTTGCGGGAAGGGAAGAGACCCAGTACTTC. Its translation: CSVELAGREETQYF.

V usage is TRBV7-9 and J usage is TRBJ2-1; D is unclear. Trimming pared 3 bases from V and 5 bases from J, leaving 8 bases between. Germline CDR1 is SEHNR and CDR2 is FQNEAQ (reference sequence). The CDR3 extends over 13 amino acids. CDR3 bases: TGTGCCAGCAGCTTCGCGCTCAACAATGAGCAGTTCTTC. The encoded protein is CASSFALNNEQFF.

This chain connects TRBV5-1 to TRBJ2-4, with D perhaps TRBD1 (6 bases). Trimming shortened V by 0 bases and J by 4 bases, and 26 bases separated the two germline ends. The CDR3 contains 20 residues. CDR1 is SGHRS, CDR2 YFSETQ, per germline. The CDR3 protein is CASSLALGPGPRGGKNIQYF. DNA for the CDR3: TGCGCCAGCAGCTTGGCCCTGGGGCCCGGGCCCCGAGGGGGAAAAAACATTCAGTACTTC. Combining the CDR3 with reference TRBV5-1 and TRBJ2-4 gives the whole variable domain KAGVTQTPRYLIKTRGQQVTLSCSPISGHRSVSWYQQTPGQGLQFLFEYFSETQRNKGNFPGRFSGRQFSNSRSEMNVSTLELGDSALYLCASSLALGPGPRGGKNIQYFGAGTRLSVL.

The chain couples TRBV19 to TRBJ1-5; 7 bases agree with TRBD1. The CDR3 is 14 residues long. V gave up 6 bases and J gave up 3 bases; unmatched junction bases: 5. The V gene's germline CDR1 is LNHDA and CDR2 SQIVND (reference sequence). CDR3 DNA: TGTGCCAGTAGCCAGGACAGGTACAATCAGCCCCAGCATTTT. Encoded protein: CASSQDRYNQPQHF.

The chain couples TRBV5-1 to TRBJ1-2; D uncertain. The germline V gene encodes CDR1 SGHRS and CDR2 YFSETQ. The CDR3 extends over 13 amino acids. V shed 4 bases and J shed 6 bases, with 13 bases lying between them. The CDR3 protein is CASSPYGDHGYTF. For the CDR3, the DNA is TGCGCCAGCAGCCCCTACGGAGACCATGGCTACACCTTC.

The gene calls are TRBV5-1 and TRBJ2-7; 7 bases are shared with TRBD2. The V and J ends lost 5 bases and 1 base, in that order; junction bases with no gene match: 6. This CDR3 is built from 14 residues. Germline assignment: CDR1 SGHRS and CDR2 YFSETQ. The CDR3 DNA is TGCGCCAGCAGTGGCGGCGGGAGATCCTACGAGCAGTACTTC. Translating it yields CASSGGGRSYEQYF. The variable domain in full, completed from reference TRBV5-1 and TRBJ2-7, reads KAGVTQTPRYLIKTRGQQVTLSCSPISGHRSVSWYQQTPGQGLQFLFEYFSETQRNKGNFPGRFSGRQFSNSRSEMNVSTLELGDSALYLCASSGGGRSYEQYFGPGTRLTVT.

A word on this clone: Other DNA sequences of this sample code for an identical CDR3. The chain employs TRBV27 and TRBJ2-7, with TRBD2 identical over 10 bases. CDR1 is MNHEY and CDR2 is SMNVEV in the germline V gene (reference sequence). V was clipped by 4 bases and J by 0 bases; unmatched bases: 0. The CDR3 covers 14 residues. In DNA form, the CDR3 reads TGTGCCAGCAGTTGGACTAGCGGCTCCTACGAGCAGTACTTC. This sequence encodes CASSWTSGSYEQYF.